Listed below are T cell receptor beta chains from one sample, sequenced in a study of T cell responses to AZD1222 COVID-19 vaccine. Some clones are missing from TCRdb's copy, which holds only in-frame ones; the method was immunoSEQ multiplex PCR. The sample lists roughly 180,000 clones; roughly nine tenths were seen once. Sample: peripheral blood, taken 28 days after the second AZD1222 dose. The receptor source for this set is an adult who received the AZD1222 COVID-19 vaccine. Both conserved end residues are part of each CDR3. A D gene is named only where the DNA matches it firmly. Not every row has a clone size; where given, it reads once, few, many or a size class.

V gene	J gene	clone size	D gene	CDR3 protein	CDR3 DNA
TRBV24-1	TRBJ2-1	many	TRBD1	CATSDPGQGEVEEQFF	TGTGCCACCAGTGACCCGGGACAGGGTGAGGTAGAAGAGCAGTTCTTC
TRBV15	TRBJ1-5	.	.	CATSRDFRGNPQHF	TGTGCCACCAGCAGAGATTTTAGGGGCAACCCCCAGCATTTT
TRBV5-1	TRBJ2-5	.	TRBD2	CASSFLGPRLATRRSQETQYF	TGCGCCAGCAGCTTTTTAGGACCGAGACTAGCAACCCGAAGATCTCAAGAGACCCAGTACTTC
TRBV25-1	TRBJ2-2	.	.	CASSGVTHPPGELFF	TGTGCCAGCAGTGGAGTGACCCACCCCCCCGGGGAGCTGTTTTTT
TRBV5-1	TRBJ2-5	.	.	CASSLGHPPWTQYF	TGCGCTAGCAGCTTGGGACACCCGCCGTGGACCCAGTACTTC
TRBV2	TRBJ1-1	.	.	CASSGELSEAFF	TGTGCCAGCAGTGGAGAGTTGTCTGAAGCTTTCTTT
TRBV7-8	TRBJ1-4	.	TRBD1	CASSVHGTGENEKLFF	TGTGCCAGCAGCGTACACGGGACAGGGGAAAATGAAAAACTGTTTTTT
TRBV6-5	TRBJ2-2	.	.	CASSYSGFGAGELFF	TGTGCCAGCAGTTACTCGGGTTTTGGAGCCGGGGAGCTGTTTTTT
TRBV3-1/TRBV3-2	TRBJ2-2	.	TRBD1	CASSKGQGARTGELFF	TGTGCCAGCAGCAAGGGACAGGGGGCGCGGACCGGGGAGCTGTTTTTT
TRBV19	TRBJ1-6	.	TRBD1	CASRRTGGPNSPLHF	TGTGCCAGCCGGAGGACAGGGGGCCCAAATTCACCCCTCCACTTT
TRBV9	TRBJ1-2	.	.	CASSVGDGGAHYGYTF	TGTGCCAGCAGCGTAGGAGATGGGGGGGCCCACTATGGCTACACCTTC
TRBV19	TRBJ2-2	.	.	CATGPSLGTGELFF	TGTGCCACGGGGCCTTCCTTGGGGACCGGGGAGCTGTTTTTT